Sequencing of this T cell receptor (beta chain) was carried out in a study of shared clonotypes between healthy human individuals. Across the whole study: Two women and three men aged 18 to 49 made up the donors.

Germline V lookup: CDR1 LNHDA, CDR2 SQIVND (reference sequence). With 3 bases removed from V and 1 base from J, the gap between germline ends came to 13 bases. The CDR3 is 16 residues long. The assay was immunoSEQ multiplex PCR, and TCRdb's table has in-frame clones only and misses some. The sample holds roughly 1.5 million clones, approximately 98% seen once. The chain combines TRBV19 with TRBJ1-5; D unclear. Sequencing input: naive CD4+ T cells sorted from blood. Described subset: CD45RA+ positively selected. This TCR derives from a man aged 30 to 39 in good health. The CDR3 bases are TGTGCCAGTAGTATGCCCCTTCGCGGCAGCAATCAGCCCCAGCATTTT. It translates to CASSMPLRGSNQPQHF.